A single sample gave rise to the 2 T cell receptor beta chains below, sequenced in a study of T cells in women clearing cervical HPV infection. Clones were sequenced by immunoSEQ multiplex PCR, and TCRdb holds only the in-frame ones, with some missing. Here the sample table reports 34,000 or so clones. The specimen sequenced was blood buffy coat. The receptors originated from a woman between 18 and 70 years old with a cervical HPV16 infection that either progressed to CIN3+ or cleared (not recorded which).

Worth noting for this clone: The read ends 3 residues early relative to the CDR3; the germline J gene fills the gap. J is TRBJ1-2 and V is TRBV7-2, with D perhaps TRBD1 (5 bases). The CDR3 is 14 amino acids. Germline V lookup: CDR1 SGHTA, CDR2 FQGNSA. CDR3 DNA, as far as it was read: TGTGCCAGCAGCTTAGAGGGGTATGGAGATATC. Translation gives CASSLEGYGDI. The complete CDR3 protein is CASSLEGYGDIYTF.

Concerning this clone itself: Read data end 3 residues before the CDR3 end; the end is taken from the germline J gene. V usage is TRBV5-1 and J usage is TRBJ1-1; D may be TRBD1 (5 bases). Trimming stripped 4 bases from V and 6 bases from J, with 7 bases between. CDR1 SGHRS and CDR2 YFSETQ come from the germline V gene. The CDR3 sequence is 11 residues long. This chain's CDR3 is CASSQGAEAFF. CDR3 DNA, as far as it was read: TGCGCCAGCAGCCAGGGAGCTGAA.